The next 19 T cell receptor beta chains were all read from a single sample in a study of blood T cell repertoires in COVID-19. The table came from immunoSEQ multiplex PCR; TCRdb's copy has only in-frame clones and leaves some out. The repertoire includes a few hundred thousand clones, 85% of them detected once, and roughly 7% sits in the top ten. Specimen: peripheral blood. These receptors all stem from a human donor in a cohort sampled during active COVID-19.

The DNA for the CDR3 is TGTGCCAGCAGTGACGGGAGAAATCAGCCCCAGCATTTT. The encoded protein is CASSDGRNQPQHF. The chain is built from TRBV2 and TRBJ1-5; D is unresolved. The CDR3 is 13 amino acids. Deletions cut 3 bases from V and 4 bases from J, with 7 bases between. CDR1 SNHLY and CDR2 FYNNEI come from the germline V gene.

This chain links TRBV6-5 with TRBJ2-2, with 7 bases identical to TRBD1. The CDR3 is made up of 14 amino acids. V lost 6 bases to trimming and J lost 7 bases; unmatched junction nucleotides: 8. Germline V gene data show CDR1 as MNHEY and CDR2 as SVGAGI. CDR3 coding DNA: TGTGCCAGCAGCTCGACAGGGCTTGGCGGGGAGCTGTTTTTT. Translated, it gives CASSSTGLGGELFF.

Regarding this clone: The same CDR3 also results from other DNA sequences found in this sample. V usage is TRBV2 and J usage is TRBJ2-7; D may be TRBD1 (6 bases). Germline V gene sequence: CDR1 SNHLY, CDR2 FYNNEI. The CDR3 runs 12 residues. V lost 3 bases, J lost 4 bases, and 7 bases lay in between. The CDR3 is CASSDQGYEQYF. The CDR3 bases are TGTGCCAGCAGTGACCAGGGGTACGAGCAGTACTTC.

V is TRBV2 and J is TRBJ2-1; perhaps TRBD1 as D (6 bases). The CDR3 sequence is 15 residues long. Trimming left V 6 bases short and J 2 bases short, with 14 bases between. Germline V gives CDR1 SNHLY, CDR2 FYNNEI. The CDR3 reads CASRQGSLAYNEQFF. CDR3 sequence (DNA): TGTGCCAGCAGGCAGGGGTCGTTGGCCTACAATGAGCAGTTCTTC.

This chain links TRBV3-1 (or the pseudogene TRBV3-2) with TRBJ2-7, with a possible D match to TRBD1 (5 bases). Germline values: CDR1 LGHDT, CDR2 YNNKEL (reference sequence). Trimming cost V 2 bases and J 2 bases, with 10 bases left between them. This CDR3 contains 14 residues. CDR3 sequence (DNA): TGTGCCAGCAGCCAAATGTTGACAGCCTACGAGCAGTACTTC. Residues: CASSQMLTAYEQYF.

The rearrangement links TRBV2 to TRBJ1-1, with D perhaps matching TRBD1 (5 bases). The CDR3 is 14 amino acids. Germline V lookup: CDR1 SNHLY, CDR2 FYNNEI. Trimming cost V 0 bases and J 4 bases, with 9 bases left between them. CDR3 sequence reads: CASSEARGSTEAFF. DNA of the CDR3: TGTGCCAGCAGTGAAGCGCGGGGGTCCACTGAAGCTTTCTTT.

The V gene is TRBV7-9, the J gene TRBJ2-7, with D possibly being TRBD1 (5 bases). Germline V gives CDR1 SEHNR, CDR2 FQNEAQ (reference sequence). V lost 5 bases and J lost 4, with 15 bases in between. The CDR3 has 14 amino acids. The CDR3 here is CASSPLGREYEQYF. CDR3 in DNA: TGTGCCAGCAGCCCCCTGGGCAGGGAATACGAGCAGTACTTC.

The sample holds a few counts of this clone. This CDR3 is CASIQGTEAFF. The CDR3 DNA follows: TGTGCCAGCATCCAGGGCACTGAAGCTTTCTTT. The chain uses TRBV6-6 and TRBJ1-1; the D gene is possibly TRBD1 (5 bases). Germline V gives CDR1 MNHNY, CDR2 SVGAGI (reference sequence). The CDR3 has 11 amino acids. V lost 7 bases to trimming and J lost 4 bases, with 7 bases between them.

This clone was seen just once. This chain joins TRBV3-1 (or the pseudogene TRBV3-2) and TRBJ1-4; D unclear. Trimming cost V 4 bases and J 10 bases, with 16 bases left between them. This CDR3 has 14 residues. In germline, CDR1 is LGHDT, CDR2 YNNKEL (reference sequence). CDR3 loop: CASSPSAVGGKLFF. The CDR3 DNA reads TGTGCCAGCAGCCCGTCAGCGGTTGGTGGAAAACTGTTTTTT.

The V and J genes are TRBV2 and TRBJ2-7; 8 bases agree with TRBD2. The CDR3 spans 16 residues. Germline V gene sequence: CDR1 SNHLY, CDR2 FYNNEI. J was trimmed by 5 bases and V by 7 bases; bases with no gene match: 16. Here the CDR3 reads CASTRPGGRFMDEQYF. The DNA of the CDR3 is TGTGCCAGCACCCGCCCCGGCGGGAGGTTTATGGACGAGCAGTACTTC.

In nucleotides, the CDR3 is TGTGCCAGCAGTTCCACAACCTACGAGCAGTACTTC. Its protein product is CASSSTTYEQYF. The chain is built from TRBV28 and TRBJ2-7; no clear D. Germline CDR1 reads MDHEN; CDR2 reads SYDVKM. This CDR3 has 12 residues. V gave up 4 bases and J gave up 2 bases, with 6 bases separating them.

For the CDR3, the DNA is TGTGCCTGGAGCCTCCGAGGACTAGCGGGGACCTTGGGTACGCAGTATTTT. Its translation: CAWSLRGLAGTLGTQYF. V is TRBV30 and J is TRBJ2-3; 12 bases fit TRBD2. Germline V gives CDR1 GTSNPN, CDR2 SVGIG (reference sequence). V was clipped by 3 bases and J by 8 bases; unmatched bases: 15. CDR3 length: 17 amino acids.

The CDR3, as DNA: TGCAGCGTTGAAGGTACAGGGGTCTTTGGAAACACCATATATTTT. Protein: CSVEGTGVFGNTIYF. The V gene is TRBV29-1, the J gene TRBJ1-3; 7 nucleotides align to TRBD1. Germline CDR1 and CDR2: SQVTM and ANQGSEA. CDR3 length: 15 residues. V lost 1 base to trimming and J lost 3 bases; unmatched junction nucleotides: 6.

V usage is TRBV7-6 and J usage is TRBJ2-3, with D maybe TRBD1 (6 bases). CDR3 length equals 18 residues. V lost 2 bases and J lost 3, with 21 bases in between. Germline V gene sequence: CDR1 SGHVS, CDR2 FNYEAQ. CDR3 nucleotides: TGTGCCAGCAGCTTATACATTAGGGCCAGTAGGGGGACAGATACGCAGTATTTT. Amino acids: CASSLYIRASRGTDTQYF.

The genes are TRBV28 and TRBJ1-1; perhaps TRBD1 as D (5 bases). CDR3 length equals 22 residues. CDR1 and CDR2 from the germline V gene are MDHEN and SYDVKM. V lost 3 bases to trimming and J lost 2 bases, with 34 bases between them. The CDR3 coding sequence is TGTGCCAGCAGTTTGGGAATGGTGGCAGGGATCCCCCGAACACTAATTAACACTGAAGCTTTCTTT. Its translation is CASSLGMVAGIPRTLINTEAFF.

This rearrangement joins TRBV24-1 to TRBJ1-2, with 8 bases identical to TRBD1. Germline assignment: CDR1 KGHDR and CDR2 SFDVKD. The CDR3 is 14 residues long. Trimming cost V 0 bases and J 4 bases; bases outside gene matches: 0. CDR3 DNA sequence: TGTGCCACCAGTGATTTGCAGGGGGCCTATGGCTACACCTTC. Protein: CATSDLQGAYGYTF.

This clone came up once. The chain recombines TRBV6-5 with TRBJ2-7; D is perhaps TRBD2 (5 bases). CDR1 is MNHEY, CDR2 SVGAGI, per germline. This CDR3 comprises 14 residues. Trimming removed 0 bases from V and 3 bases from J, with 9 bases in between. The CDR3 loop is CASSYSEGIYEQYF. The CDR3 DNA reads as TGTGCCAGCAGTTACTCTGAGGGCATCTACGAGCAGTACTTC.

The V gene is TRBV19, the J gene TRBJ2-1, with TRBD2 identical over 8 bases. Germline V gene data show CDR1 as LNHDA and CDR2 as SQIVND (reference sequence). With 3 bases clipped from V and 5 bases from J, the junction kept 15 bases outside the gene matches. CDR3 size: 18 residues. The CDR3 spells CASSIGAFAGGSNNEQFF. The DNA for the CDR3 is TGTGCCAGTAGTATTGGGGCTTTTGCGGGGGGTTCTAACAATGAGCAGTTCTTC.

The chain recombines TRBV11-2 with TRBJ1-6, with 10 bases fitting TRBD1. V lost 2 bases, J lost 13 bases, and 8 bases stayed unmatched. This CDR3 spans 15 amino acids. From germline, CDR1 is SGHAT and CDR2 FQNNGV. The CDR3 sequence is CASSLTRQGAHPLHF. Written as DNA, the CDR3 is TGTGCCAGCAGCTTAACGAGACAGGGGGCGCATCCCCTCCACTTT.